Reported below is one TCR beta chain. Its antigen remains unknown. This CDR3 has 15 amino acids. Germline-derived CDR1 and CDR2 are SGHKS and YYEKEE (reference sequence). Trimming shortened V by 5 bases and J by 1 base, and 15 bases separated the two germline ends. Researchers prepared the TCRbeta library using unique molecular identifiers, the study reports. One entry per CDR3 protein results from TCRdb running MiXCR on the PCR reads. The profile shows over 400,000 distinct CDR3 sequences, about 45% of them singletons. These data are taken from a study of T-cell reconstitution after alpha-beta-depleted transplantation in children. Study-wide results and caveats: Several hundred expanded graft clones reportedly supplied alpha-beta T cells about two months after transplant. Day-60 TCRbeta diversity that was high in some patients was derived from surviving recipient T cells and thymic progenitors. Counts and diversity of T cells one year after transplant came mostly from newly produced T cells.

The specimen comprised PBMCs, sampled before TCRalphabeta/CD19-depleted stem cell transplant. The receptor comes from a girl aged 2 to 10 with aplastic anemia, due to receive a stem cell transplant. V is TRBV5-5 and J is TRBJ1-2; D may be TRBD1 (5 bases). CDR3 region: CASSMEGYRNYGYTF. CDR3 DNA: TGTGCCAGCAGTATGGAGGGGTATCGTAACTATGGCTACACCTTC.